These 10 T cell receptor beta chains were all obtained from the same sample, sequenced in a study of GPR56 and killer-like receptors on CD4 memory cells. After re-calling the reads, TCRdb lists one entry per CDR3 protein, DNA absent. The table for this sample gives a few hundred distinct CDR3 sequences. Cells were FACS-enriched into one of five CD4+ populations defined by killer cell lectin-like receptor and GPR56 expression. The sample taken for sequencing was memory CD4+ T cells from blood. Receptors originate from a human donor in good health.

Judged by frequency, this clonotype is medium-sized (0.01 to 0.1%). The rearrangement joins TRBV12-3 or TRBV12-4 to TRBJ1-2; TCRdb selects TRBD1, and the lack of DNA leaves this call unchecked. The CDR3 covers 14 residues. CDR3 amino acids: CASSLITGTYGYTF.

The CDR3 is CASSQVIDRGNYGYTF. The chain employs TRBV4-1 and TRBJ1-2; TCRdb reports TRBD1, a call that lacks DNA to check it against. The CDR3 loop spans 16 amino acids. The germline V gene encodes CDR1 MGHRA and CDR2 YSYEKL.

According to its frequency, this clonotype is medium-sized (0.01 to 0.1%). The chain employs TRBV2 and TRBJ1-1; TCRdb's D gene call, TRBD1, goes unchecked for lack of DNA. This CDR3 region has 13 residues. CDR1 is SNHLY and CDR2 is FYNNEI in the germline V gene. CDR3 in amino acids: CASRGQMNTEAFF.

According to its frequency, this clonotype is medium-sized. The chain has TRBV29-1 and TRBJ1-1; as DNA is missing, the TRBD1 call by TCRdb cannot be tested. The CDR3 loop spans 14 amino acids. Looked up from germline, CDR1 is SQVTM and CDR2 is ANQGSEA. CDR3 amino acids: CSVVLGAENTEAFF. The variable domain in full, completed from reference TRBV29-1 and TRBJ1-1, reads SAVISQKPSRDICQRGTSLTIQCQVDSQVTMMFWYRQQPGQSLTLIATANQGSEATYESGFVIDKFPISRPNLTFSTLTVSNMSPEDSSIYLCSVVLGAENTEAFFGQGTRLTVV.

The chain carries TRBV4-3 and TRBJ1-2; TCRdb lists TRBD1, though no DNA is available to test this call. The CDR3 contains 14 residues. Germline loops: CDR1 LGHNA, CDR2 YSLEER. CDR3 sequence reads: CASSGPDRAGGYTF.

The rearrangement joins TRBV20-1 to TRBJ2-5; the TCRdb call, TRBD1, lacks DNA for checking. Germline assignment: CDR1 DFQATT and CDR2 SNEGSKA (reference sequence). This CDR3 contains 14 residues. The CDR3 loop is CSAPPGDTQETQYF.

The chain is built from TRBV7-9 and TRBJ2-3; TCRdb picks TRBD2, but there is no DNA to check that call. Looked up from germline, CDR1 is SEHNR and CDR2 is FQNEAQ (reference sequence). This CDR3 has 15 amino acids. This chain's CDR3 is CASSVAGQRRDTQYF.

The chain carries TRBV20-1 and TRBJ2-1; the TRBD2 assignment by TCRdb is unverifiable without DNA. CDR1 and CDR2 (germline): DFQATT, SNEGSKA (reference sequence). The CDR3 is 13 amino acids. The CDR3 here is CSGGGGSYNEQFF.

Considering frequency, this clonotype is large (0.1 to 1%). The CDR3 region is CASRPDRGPVPGANVLTF. The chain links TRBV12-3 or TRBV12-4 to TRBJ2-6; TCRdb gives TRBD1 as the D gene, but with no DNA this cannot be confirmed. The CDR3 has 18 residues.

Frequency places this clonotype as medium-sized. The chain employs TRBV28 and TRBJ2-7; the TCRdb call, TRBD1, lacks DNA for checking. The CDR3 extends over 12 amino acids. CDR1 MDHEN and CDR2 SYDVKM come from the germline V gene. CDR3: CASSRGAYEQYF.